These T cell receptor beta chains were read from a single sample in a study of CD4 T cells in relation to SARS-CoV-2 and coronaviruses. TCRdb's copy holds only in-frame clones and misses some; the assay was immunoSEQ multiplex PCR. The sample has some 69,000 clones, around 93% seen once. Sequencing was performed on naive CD4+ T cells from PBMCs. These receptors were taken from a human donor in good health. Each CDR3 is given with its conserved first and last residue. D genes are given only for firm matches. Expanded clones are given a class, and other clones once, few, many or no size at all.

CDR3: CASSIEGNAYNEQFF
V: TRBV19
size: NA
D: NA
J: TRBJ2-1

CDR3: CASSPGTSGRVLQYF
V: TRBV3-1/TRBV3-2
size: NA
D: TRBD2
J: TRBJ2-7

CDR3: CASSLIAGQATNEKLFF
V: TRBV11-2
size: NA
D: NA
J: TRBJ1-4

CDR3: CASGRELNTEAFF
V: TRBV5-1
size: NA
D: NA
J: TRBJ1-1

CDR3: CASTMGSGLAKNIQYF
V: TRBV10-2
size: NA
D: NA
J: TRBJ2-4

CDR3: CASTGGAYTQYF
V: TRBV28
size: NA
D: TRBD2
J: TRBJ2-3

CDR3: CASSLDSTKTQYF
V: TRBV7-3
size: once
D: NA
J: TRBJ2-5

CDR3: CASSTPPTEAFF
V: TRBV19
size: NA
D: NA
J: TRBJ1-1

CDR3: CATSTLSGLYSNQPQHF
V: TRBV15
size: NA
D: NA
J: TRBJ1-5

CDR3: CASRRHSRSNQPQHF
V: TRBV28
size: NA
D: NA
J: TRBJ1-5

CDR3: CALQGGPNYGYTF
V: TRBV28
size: NA
D: NA
J: TRBJ1-2

CDR3: CASTQTLAASYNEQFF
V: TRBV5-1
size: once
D: TRBD2
J: TRBJ2-1

CDR3: CASSRSTQETQYF
V: TRBV7-2
size: NA
D: NA
J: TRBJ2-5

CDR3: CASSARDRGRTNEKLFF
V: TRBV7-2
size: NA
D: TRBD1
J: TRBJ1-4

CDR3: CASSPDRPYEQYF
V: TRBV5-1
size: NA
D: NA
J: TRBJ2-7

CDR3: CASSFSGQGTNYGYTF
V: TRBV28
size: NA
D: TRBD1
J: TRBJ1-2

CDR3: CASSFSGYGYTF
V: TRBV28
size: NA
D: NA
J: TRBJ1-2

CDR3: CASSLDRGVGQPQHF
V: TRBV5-4
size: NA
D: NA
J: TRBJ1-5

CDR3: CASSEDQGSNQPQHF
V: TRBV2
size: NA
D: NA
J: TRBJ1-5

CDR3: CASRFGAGGPNTGELFF
V: TRBV5-1
size: NA
D: TRBD2
J: TRBJ2-2

CDR3: CASSLVSGGRDNEKLFF
V: TRBV7-8
size: NA
D: NA
J: TRBJ1-4

CDR3: CASSFSSWEQYF
V: TRBV7-2
size: NA
D: NA
J: TRBJ2-7

CDR3: CASSPVGPKASGYNEQFF
V: TRBV11-3
size: NA
D: TRBD2
J: TRBJ2-1

CDR3: CASTPAQGYNEQFF
V: TRBV6-5
size: NA
D: NA
J: TRBJ2-1

CDR3: CAISGTDTQYF
V: TRBV10-3
size: NA
D: NA
J: TRBJ2-3

CDR3: CASSYGTTVTHEQFF
V: TRBV6-5
size: NA
D: NA
J: TRBJ2-1

CDR3: CSVRLGGPGEQYF
V: TRBV29-1
size: NA
D: NA
J: TRBJ2-7

CDR3: CTSSQDPGGRVDTQYF
V: TRBV1
size: NA
D: NA
J: TRBJ2-3

CDR3: CASSLDPGTETQYF
V: TRBV5-1
size: NA
D: NA
J: TRBJ2-5

CDR3: CATTRSGRVENEQFF
V: TRBV5-1
size: NA
D: TRBD2
J: TRBJ2-1

CDR3: CASSAGSGNTIYF
V: TRBV6-5
size: NA
D: NA
J: TRBJ1-3

CDR3: CASSQLVPTLAGRSYNEQFF
V: TRBV23-1
size: NA
D: TRBD2
J: TRBJ2-1

CDR3: CASSLGDRASYTF
V: TRBV5-1
size: NA
D: TRBD1
J: TRBJ1-2

CDR3: CASSPAPTSGAQFF
V: TRBV5-1
size: once
D: TRBD2
J: TRBJ2-1

CDR3: CASSQAGGTGSEQFF
V: TRBV3-1/TRBV3-2
size: NA
D: TRBD2
J: TRBJ2-1

CDR3: CASSYAGAAGGSVQYF
V: TRBV6-2/TRBV6-3
size: NA
D: TRBD2
J: TRBJ2-7

CDR3: CASTPLADGGDTQYF
V: TRBV7-9
size: NA
D: TRBD2
J: TRBJ2-3

CDR3: CASSDSPGRNSPLHF
V: TRBV6-1
size: NA
D: NA
J: TRBJ1-6

CDR3: CASSLNAGELFF
V: TRBV5-1
size: NA
D: NA
J: TRBJ2-2

CDR3: CASSFGTAAAEQYF
V: TRBV7-9
size: NA
D: NA
J: TRBJ2-7

CDR3: CASSMLGQSQETQYF
V: TRBV19
size: NA
D: NA
J: TRBJ2-5

CDR3: CAISERGLNTEAFF
V: TRBV10-3
size: NA
D: NA
J: TRBJ1-1

CDR3: CASSGRTGINNEQFF
V: TRBV9
size: NA
D: NA
J: TRBJ2-1

CDR3: CASSLTSGRMTDTQYF
V: TRBV5-1
size: NA
D: TRBD2
J: TRBJ2-3

CDR3: CASSLFKDREYF
V: TRBV12-3/TRBV12-4
size: NA
D: TRBD1
J: TRBJ2-7

CDR3: CASSPQAAGEQFF
V: TRBV12-3/TRBV12-4
size: NA
D: NA
J: TRBJ2-1

CDR3: CASRNRMETQYF
V: TRBV6-5
size: NA
D: NA
J: TRBJ2-5

CDR3: CAWSDPGTSGQETQYF
V: TRBV30
size: NA
D: TRBD2
J: TRBJ2-5

CDR3: CASSPEGGGNQPQHF
V: TRBV18
size: NA
D: NA
J: TRBJ1-5

CDR3: CASTPRRATEAFF
V: TRBV12-3/TRBV12-4
size: once
D: NA
J: TRBJ1-1

CDR3: CASSQTLPSAGGGTDTQYF
V: TRBV4-2
size: NA
D: TRBD2
J: TRBJ2-3

CDR3: CASSFRGFQYF
V: TRBV12-3/TRBV12-4
size: NA
D: NA
J: TRBJ2-5

CDR3: CASSQTHPPGELFF
V: TRBV18
size: NA
D: NA
J: TRBJ2-2

CDR3: CAISAGQGSYNEQFF
V: TRBV10-3
size: once
D: TRBD1
J: TRBJ2-1

CDR3: CASSQVEQHYNSPLHF
V: TRBV3-1/TRBV3-2
size: NA
D: NA
J: TRBJ1-6